Detailed here is one T cell receptor beta chain. Its antigen is not identified. Germline CDR1 and CDR2: MNHEY and SMNVEV (reference sequence). The CDR3 contains 15 residues. V was shortened by 5 bases and J by 3 bases, with 16 bases between the two germline ends. The data are from a study of cytotoxic CD8 clonotypes in ibrutinib-treated CLL. Study overall: The study recorded mean values of around 250,000 productive templates and approximately 100,000 productive rearrangements per sample.

Study-wide points: Rising at ibrutinib response, clonality subsequently fell back toward baseline at progression.

PBMCs were cryopreserved, and about 1.8 micrograms of genomic DNA from them went into TCR beta libraries. Only in-frame clones appear in the TCRdb table, and some are missing; sequencing was by immunoSEQ multiplex PCR. The data hold 250,000 to 350,000 clones, with around 76% observed a single time. This sample comprised PBMCs, obtained at disease progression, from a patient treated with ibrutinib. The receptor was isolated from a human donor with chronic lymphocytic leukemia. The chain carries TRBV27 and TRBJ2-5; possibly TRBD2 for D (6 bases). The CDR3 protein is CASSAGTALEETQYF. In DNA form, the CDR3 reads TGTGCCAGCAGTGCCGGGACTGCCTTGGAAGAGACCCAGTACTTC.